Below, 18 T cell receptor beta chains from the same sample are listed, as sequenced in a study of T cell changes during pregnancy in multiple sclerosis. Generated by immunoSEQ multiplex PCR, the TCRdb table keeps only in-frame clones and is missing some. In the table there are tens of thousands of clones, approximately 92% of which are singletons. The sequencing used peripheral blood, collected before pregnancy. Every receptor here comes from a female donor with multiple sclerosis, enrolled in a pregnancy study.

V gene TRBV21-1 combines with J gene TRBJ2-1; the DNA was not used to check the table's D call, TRBD1. TRBV21-1 is assigned pseudogene status. CDR3 size: 15 residues. In DNA, the CDR3 is TGTGCCAGCAGCAAGAGACAGGGGAGCGGCAATGAGCAGTTCTTC. It is translated as CASSKRQGSGNEQFF.

The V and J genes are TRBV6-1 and TRBJ2-7; weak D call: TRBD1 (5 bases). This CDR3 is built from 14 residues. Germline V lookup: CDR1 MNHNS, CDR2 SASEGT. V was shortened by 4 bases and J by 4 bases, with 14 bases between the two germline ends. The CDR3 loop reads CASSAKTDRYEQYF. The CDR3 DNA follows: TGTGCCAGCAGTGCCAAGACAGACCGATACGAGCAGTACTTC.

J is TRBJ2-5 and V is TRBV28; 11 positions agree with TRBD2. The CDR3 consists of 16 residues. Germline CDR1 is MDHEN and CDR2 is SYDVKM. With V trimmed by 0 bases and J by 4 bases, 4 bases remained unmatched. The CDR3 here is CASSLWRLAGRETQYF. The CDR3 DNA is TGTGCCAGCAGTTTATGGAGACTAGCGGGAAGAGAGACCCAGTACTTC.

This chain uses TRBV4-2 with TRBJ2-6; D not certain. Germline V lookup: CDR1 LGHNA, CDR2 YNFKEQ. Trimming pared 0 bases from V and 6 bases from J, leaving 9 bases between. This CDR3 is 15 amino acids long. CDR3 loop: CASSQDQAQANVLTF. CDR3 bases: TGTGCCAGCAGCCAAGATCAGGCCCAGGCCAACGTCCTGACTTTC.

The genes are TRBV7-8 and TRBJ2-3, with 10 positions matching TRBD2. The CDR3 is made up of 17 amino acids. Germline CDR1 reads SGHVS; CDR2 reads FQNEAQ. V trimming: 0 bases; J trimming: 4 bases; junction bases outside the gene matches: 7. The DNA for the CDR3 is TGTGCCAGCAGCTTAGCCCGAGCGGGAGGGCGTCCAGATACGCAGTATTTT. Its protein is CASSLARAGGRPDTQYF.

This chain connects TRBV7-9 to TRBJ2-2; 11 bases are shared with TRBD2. The CDR3 extends over 17 amino acids. The junction had 7 bases not matched to a gene; V was cut back by 3 bases and J by 4 bases. The germline V gene encodes CDR1 SEHNR and CDR2 FQNEAQ (reference sequence). The CDR3: CASSLPTSGSVTGELFF. In DNA form, the CDR3 reads TGTGCCAGCAGCTTGCCAACTAGCGGGAGCGTCACCGGGGAGCTGTTTTTT. Complete variable domain (other parts from reference TRBV7-9 and TRBJ2-2): DTGVSQNPRHKITKRGQNVTFRCDPISEHNRLYWYRQTLGQGPEFLTYFQNEAQLEKSRLLSDRFSAERPKGSFSTLEIQRTEQGDSAMYLCASSLPTSGSVTGELFFGEGSRLTVL.

The chain recombines TRBV19 with TRBJ2-7; TRBD2 matches 13 bases. J was trimmed by 6 bases and V by 3 bases; bases with no gene match: 11. This CDR3 has 17 amino acids. Germline values: CDR1 LNHDA, CDR2 SQIVND (reference sequence). CDR3 DNA sequence: TGTGCCAGTAGTATTCGGCCAGGGACTAGCGGGATAGTCGAGCAGTACTTC. This encodes CASSIRPGTSGIVEQYF.

This chain connects TRBV9 to TRBJ2-3; 9 nucleotides match TRBD2. CDR1 is SGDLS and CDR2 is YYNGEE in the germline V gene. The junction had 7 bases not matched to a gene; V was cut back by 3 bases and J by 2 bases. CDR3 length: 16 residues. CDR3 DNA sequence: TGTGCCAGCAGCGCGGAAGCGGGAGGCCCCACAGATACGCAGTATTTT. Translated, it gives CASSAEAGGPTDTQYF.

J is TRBJ2-1 and V is TRBV25-1; 11 bases line up with TRBD2. The V gene end was trimmed by 2 bases and the J gene end by 6 bases; junction bases not matched to a gene: 12. Germline CDR1 is MGHDK and CDR2 is SYGVNS. There are 18 residues in the CDR3. CDR3 sequence (DNA): TGTGCCAGCAGTGAAATGGGGCTAGCGGGAGGTGTTTCCAATGAGCAGTTCTTC. Protein product: CASSEMGLAGGVSNEQFF.

V usage is TRBV5-6 and J usage is TRBJ2-7, with D tentatively TRBD1 (6 bases). CDR1 SGHDT and CDR2 YYEEEE come from the germline V gene. V was pared by 4 bases and J by 3 bases, with 20 bases between. The CDR3 is 16 residues long. The CDR3: CASSRTGTSFLYEQYF. CDR3 DNA: TGTGCCAGCAGCCGTACAGGGACCAGTTTCCTCTACGAGCAGTACTTC.

This chain uses TRBV9 with TRBJ2-3; TRBD2 matches at 8 bases. V shed 4 bases and J 5 bases; nucleotides not matched to a gene: 6. The CDR3 runs 14 residues. Germline assignment: CDR1 SGDLS and CDR2 YYNGEE. The CDR3 region has the DNA TGTGCCAGCAGCTCCGGGACTAGGGGAGATACGCAGTATTTT. Its translation: CASSSGTRGDTQYF.

This chain connects TRBV5-4 to TRBJ1-1; D is ambiguous. V lost 0 bases to trimming and J lost 0 bases, with 9 bases between them. The CDR3 spans 15 residues. Per germline, CDR1 SGHNT and CDR2 YYREEE (reference sequence). CDR3 residues: CASSLEAGLNTEAFF. Written as DNA, the CDR3 is TGTGCCAGCAGCTTGGAGGCAGGATTGAACACTGAAGCTTTCTTT.

The rearrangement joins TRBV5-8 to TRBJ2-7, with D perhaps matching TRBD2 (5 bases). The CDR3 is 14 residues long. V gave up 2 bases and J gave up 6 bases, with 15 bases separating them. Looked up from germline, CDR1 is SGHTS and CDR2 is YDEGEE. The DNA for the CDR3 is TGTGCCAGCAGCTTTCGTGGGAGTCTAGCCGAGCAGTACTTC. It yields the protein CASSFRGSLAEQYF.

Many counts were recorded for this clone. CDR3 loop: CASSLRVIYGYTF. The CDR3 DNA sequence: TGTGCCAGCAGCCTCAGGGTCATCTATGGCTACACCTTC. The chain joins TRBV7-9 to TRBJ1-2, with TRBD1 as a possible D gene (5 bases). CDR1 and CDR2 (germline): SEHNR, FQNEAQ (reference sequence). The CDR3 runs to 13 residues. V lost 5 bases, J lost 4 bases, and 11 bases lay in between.

The chain employs TRBV14 and TRBJ2-7; D call uncertain. Trimming pared 3 bases from V and 2 bases from J, leaving 17 bases between. The CDR3 contains 16 residues. The germline CDR1 and CDR2 sequences are SGHDN and FVKESK. This CDR3 reads CASSQGSVQLTYEQYF. DNA of the CDR3: TGTGCCAGCAGCCAGGGCTCTGTACAGCTTACCTACGAGCAGTACTTC.

In the case of this clone: The CDR3 ends on some other residue instead of the conserved phenylalanine or tryptophan, so this is likely a read error. The CDR3 spells CAWSMTEYEQYL. CDR3 DNA sequence: TGTGCCTGGAGTATGACAGAATACGAGCAGTACCTC. The V and J genes are TRBV30 and TRBJ2-7, with a possible D match to TRBD1 (5 bases). With 2 bases removed from V and 4 bases from J, the gap between germline ends came to 9 bases. The CDR3 has 12 amino acids. CDR1 GTSNPN and CDR2 SVGIG come from the germline V gene (reference sequence).

V is TRBV19 and J is TRBJ1-5; D possibly corresponds to TRBD1 (6 bases). The germline V gene encodes CDR1 LNHDA and CDR2 SQIVND (reference sequence). Trimming cost V 7 bases and J 7 bases, with 14 bases left between them. The CDR3 sequence is 13 residues long. This chain's CDR3 is CASKGQGYQPQHF. In DNA form, the CDR3 reads TGTGCCAGTAAGGGTCAGGGGTACCAGCCCCAGCATTTT.

This clone turned up a few times. This CDR3 is CAISESFGKRQNTEAFF. For the CDR3, the DNA is TGTGCCATCAGTGAGTCGTTCGGAAAACGACAAAACACTGAAGCTTTCTTT. The gene calls are TRBV10-3 and TRBJ1-1, with D hard to call. Germline CDR1 ENHRY, CDR2 SYGVKD. The CDR3 runs 17 residues. Trimming removed 0 bases from V and 2 bases from J, with 16 bases in between.